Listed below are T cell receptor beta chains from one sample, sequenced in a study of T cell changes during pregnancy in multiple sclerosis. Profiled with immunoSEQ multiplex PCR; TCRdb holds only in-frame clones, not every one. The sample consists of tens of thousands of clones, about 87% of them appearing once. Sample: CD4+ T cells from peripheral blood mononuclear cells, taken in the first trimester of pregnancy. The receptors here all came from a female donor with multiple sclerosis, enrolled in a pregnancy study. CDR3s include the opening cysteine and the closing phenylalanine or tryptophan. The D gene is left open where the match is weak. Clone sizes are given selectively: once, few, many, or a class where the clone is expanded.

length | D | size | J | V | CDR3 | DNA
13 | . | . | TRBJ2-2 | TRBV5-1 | CASSFEGGGELFF | TGCGCCAGCAGCTTCGAAGGGGGCGGGGAGCTGTTTTTT
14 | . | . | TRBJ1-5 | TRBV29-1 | CSVGDMINNQPQHF | TGCAGCGTTGGGGACATGATTAACAATCAGCCCCAGCATTTT
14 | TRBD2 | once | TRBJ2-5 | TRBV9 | CASSGGLAGETQYF | TGTGCCAGCAGCGGGGGACTAGCGGGGGAGACCCAGTACTTC
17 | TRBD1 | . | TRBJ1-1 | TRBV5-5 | CASSPGQGWRMNTEAFF | TGTGCCAGCAGCCCCGGACAGGGTTGGAGGATGAACACTGAAGCTTTCTTT
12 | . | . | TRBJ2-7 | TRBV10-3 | CAISESSYEQYF | TGTGCCATCAGTGAGTCCAGCTACGAGCAGTACTTC
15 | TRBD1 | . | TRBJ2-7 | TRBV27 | CASSTPDRDVYEQYF | TGTGCCAGCAGCACCCCGGACAGGGATGTCTACGAGCAGTACTTC
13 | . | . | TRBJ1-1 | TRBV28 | CASSLTLNTEAFF | TGTGCCAGCAGTTTAACATTGAACACTGAAGCTTTCTTT
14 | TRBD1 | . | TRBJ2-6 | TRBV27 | CASRVRQGLGVLTF | TGTGCCAGCCGGGTGAGACAGGGGTTGGGCGTCCTGACTTTC
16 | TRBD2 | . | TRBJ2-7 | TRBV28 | CASSLLSRDYDYEQYF | TGTGCCAGCAGTTTACTCTCTAGGGACTACGACTACGAGCAGTACTTC
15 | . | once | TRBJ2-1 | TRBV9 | CASSVGALLYNEQFF | TGTGCCAGCAGCGTTGGAGCTCTCCTGTACAATGAGCAGTTCTTC
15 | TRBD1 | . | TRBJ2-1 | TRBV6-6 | CASSQGQAFENEQFF | TGTGCCAGCAGTCAGGGACAGGCGTTTGAGAATGAGCAGTTCTTC
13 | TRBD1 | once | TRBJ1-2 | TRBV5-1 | CASSRDRVYGYTF | TGCGCCAGCAGCCGTGACAGGGTATATGGCTACACCTTC
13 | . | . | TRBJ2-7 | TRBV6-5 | CASKDRTNYEQYF | TGTGCCAGCAAGGACAGGACTAACTACGAGCAGTACTTC
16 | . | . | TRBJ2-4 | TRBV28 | CASSSPQGLAKNIQYF | TGTGCCAGCAGTTCCCCCCAGGGTTTAGCCAAAAACATTCAGTACTTC
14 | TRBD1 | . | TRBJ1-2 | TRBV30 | CARKGQGTSYGYTF | TGTGCCCGCAAGGGACAGGGAACCTCCTATGGCTACACCTTC
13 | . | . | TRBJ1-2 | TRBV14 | CASSQYRYYGYTF | TGTGCCAGCAGCCAATACCGGTACTATGGCTACACCTTC
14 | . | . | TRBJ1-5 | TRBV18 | CASSQQGSDQPQHF | TGTGCCAGCTCACAACAGGGATCGGATCAGCCCCAGCATTTT
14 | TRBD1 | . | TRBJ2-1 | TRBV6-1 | CASRGGQVYNEQFF | TGTGCCAGCAGGGGGGGACAGGTTTACAATGAGCAGTTCTTC
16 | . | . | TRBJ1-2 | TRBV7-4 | CASSLVEGQRNYGYTF | TGTGCCAGCAGCTTAGTCGAAGGACAGCGAAACTATGGCTACACCTTC
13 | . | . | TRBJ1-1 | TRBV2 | CASTGVGGTEAFF | TGTGCCAGCACGGGAGTTGGTGGGACTGAAGCTTTCTTT
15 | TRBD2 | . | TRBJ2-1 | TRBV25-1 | CASSHALAGVIEQFF | TGTGCCAGCAGCCACGCGCTAGCGGGAGTTATTGAGCAGTTCTTC
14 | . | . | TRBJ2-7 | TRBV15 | CATSRPGATYEQYF | TGTGCCACCAGCAGACCAGGGGCCACCTACGAGCAGTACTTC
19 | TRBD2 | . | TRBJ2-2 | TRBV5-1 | CASSRPKGLADRYTGELFF | TGCGCCAGCAGCCGGCCTAAGGGACTAGCGGATAGATACACCGGGGAGCTGTTTTTT
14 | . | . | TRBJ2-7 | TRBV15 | CATREGGPLYEQYF | TGTGCCACCCGGGAAGGGGGACCTCTCTACGAGCAGTACTTC
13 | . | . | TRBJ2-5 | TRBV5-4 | CASSKGPQETQYF | TGTGCCAGCAGCAAGGGGCCGCAAGAGACCCAGTACTTC
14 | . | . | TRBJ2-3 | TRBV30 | CAWSVLSGEGTQYF | TGTGCCTGGAGTGTACTTAGCGGAGAGGGTACGCAGTATTTT
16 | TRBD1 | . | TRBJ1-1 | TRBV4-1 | CASSQGQGAKNTEAFF | TGCGCCAGCAGCCAAGGGCAGGGGGCTAAGAACACTGAAGCTTTCTTT
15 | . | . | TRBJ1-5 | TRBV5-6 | CASSFRGSSNQPQHF | TGTGCCAGCAGCTTTAGAGGTAGTAGCAATCAGCCCCAGCATTTT
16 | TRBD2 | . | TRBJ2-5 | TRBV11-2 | CASSYRSTSGGETQYF | TGTGCCAGCAGCTACAGATCGACTAGCGGGGGGGAGACCCAGTACTTC
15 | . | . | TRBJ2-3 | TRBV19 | CASSSDTDSTDTQYF | TGTGCCAGTAGCTCGGACACCGATAGCACAGATACGCAGTATTTT
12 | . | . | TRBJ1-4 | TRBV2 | CASSDLGEKLFF | TGTGCCAGCAGTGATCTCGGGGAAAAACTGTTTTTT
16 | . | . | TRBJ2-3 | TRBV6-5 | CASSYSELTSTDTQYF | TGTGCCAGCAGTTACTCCGAACTAACTAGCACAGATACGCAGTATTTT
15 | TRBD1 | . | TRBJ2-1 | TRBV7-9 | CASSLGQGSYNEQFF | TGTGCCAGCAGCCTCGGACAGGGCTCCTACAATGAGCAGTTCTTC
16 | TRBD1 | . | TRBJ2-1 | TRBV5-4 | CASSFSPGQGTNEQFF | TGTGCCAGCAGCTTCAGCCCGGGACAGGGGACGAATGAGCAGTTCTTC
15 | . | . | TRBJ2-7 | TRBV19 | CASSGRGASSYEQYF | TGTGCCAGTAGTGGCAGGGGGGCAAGCTCCTACGAGCAGTACTTC
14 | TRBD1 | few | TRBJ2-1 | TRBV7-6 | CASSLLAGGNEQFF | TGTGCCAGCAGCTTATTGGCAGGGGGCAATGAGCAGTTCTTC
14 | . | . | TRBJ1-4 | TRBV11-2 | CASSSSGLGEKLFF | TGTGCCAGCAGCTCATCCGGGTTAGGCGAAAAACTGTTTTTT
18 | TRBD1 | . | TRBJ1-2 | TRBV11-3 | CASSLAPGQVISNYGYTF | TGTGCCAGCAGCTTAGCCCCGGGACAGGTAATTTCTAACTATGGCTACACCTTC
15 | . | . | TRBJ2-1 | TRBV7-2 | CASSLAGQRLNEQFF | TGTGCCAGCAGCTTAGCTGGCCAGCGCTTAAATGAGCAGTTCTTC
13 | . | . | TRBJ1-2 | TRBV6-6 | CASRLDINYGYTF | TGTGCCAGCAGACTCGACATTAACTATGGCTACACCTTC
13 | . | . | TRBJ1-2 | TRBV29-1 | CSVGKGLNYGYTF | TGCAGCGTTGGAAAAGGACTAAACTATGGCTACACCTTC
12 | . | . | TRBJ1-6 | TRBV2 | CASTWGDSPLHF | TGTGCCAGCACGTGGGGGGATTCACCCCTCCACTTT
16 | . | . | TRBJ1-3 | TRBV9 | CASSVGGGYSGNTIYF | TGTGCCAGCAGCGTAGGGGGGGGATACTCTGGAAACACCATATATTTT
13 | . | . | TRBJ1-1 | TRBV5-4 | CASKLGTAEEAFF | TGTGCCAGCAAGCTTGGGACTGCCGAGGAAGCTTTCTTT
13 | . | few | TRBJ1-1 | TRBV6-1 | CASSEAPGGEAFF | TGTGCCAGCAGTGAAGCTCCCGGGGGAGAAGCTTTCTTT
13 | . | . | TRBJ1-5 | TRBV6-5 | CASRQDGNQPQHF | TGTGCCAGCAGGCAGGATGGCAATCAGCCCCAGCATTTT
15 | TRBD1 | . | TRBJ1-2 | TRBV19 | CARRDRGNSGDGYTF | TGTGCCAGAAGGGACAGGGGCAATTCGGGGGATGGCTACACCTTC
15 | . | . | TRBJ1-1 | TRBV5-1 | CASSLGLVQNTEAFF | TGCGCCAGCAGCTTGGGGTTAGTCCAGAACACTGAAGCTTTCTTT
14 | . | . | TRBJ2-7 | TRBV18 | CASSPQQGGYEQYF | TGTGCCAGCTCACCACAACAGGGTGGATACGAGCAGTACTTC